The 24 T cell receptor beta chains below all came from one sample that was sequenced in a study of T-cell memory formation after mild COVID-19. One entry per CDR3 protein results from TCRdb running MiXCR on the 5' RACE reads. The sample yields under 550,000 distinct CDR3 sequences, approximately 19% seen once. Sequences were obtained from PBMCs or a T cell subset sorted from them (not recorded which). These receptors were taken from a man younger than 35 who had mild COVID-19 (a few samples of this study predate the infection). Cell type and time point are not known.

This clonotype showed up just a few times. A junction end diverges from the germline sequence, so it may reflect a read error. The genes are TRBV5-5 and TRBJ2-3, with D unresolved. CDR1 and CDR2 from the germline V gene are SGHKS and YYEKEE (reference sequence). This CDR3 region has 12 residues. CDR3 DNA sequence: TGTGCCAGCAGCCCGAGGCCCTTCGAAGAGGATTTT. Translating it yields CASSPRPFEEDF. Together with reference TRBV5-5 and TRBJ2-3, the CDR3 gives the full variable domain: DAGVTQSPTHLIKTRGQQVTLRCSPISGHKSVSWYQQVLGQGPQFIFQYYEKEERGRGNFPDRFSARQFPNYSSELNVNALLLGDSALYLCASSPRPFEEDFGPGTRLTVL.

This chain joins TRBV20-1 and TRBJ1-5; D gene uncertain. Trimming shortened V by 6 bases and J by 6 bases, and 18 bases separated the two germline ends. The CDR3 contains 14 residues. The germline gives CDR1 DFQATT, CDR2 SNEGSKA (reference sequence). The CDR3 DNA follows: TGCAGTGCCCCAATGGCGGGTATCGGTCAGCCCCAGCATTTT. This gives the protein CSAPMAGIGQPQHF.

This clonotype was seen more than once but under ten times. The chain is built from TRBV2 and TRBJ2-5; no reliable D call. V dropped 8 bases and J dropped 2 bases, with 12 bases sitting between them. The CDR3 runs 13 residues. CDR1 is SNHLY, CDR2 FYNNEI, per germline. CDR3 nucleotide sequence: TGTGCCAGCGAGAAGGGCAGGCAAGAGACCCAGTACTTC. Translating gives CASEKGRQETQYF.

The gene calls are TRBV20-1 and TRBJ1-5; D not certain. V was pared by 0 bases and J by 7 bases, with 10 bases between. CDR1 is DFQATT, CDR2 SNEGSKA, per germline (reference sequence). This CDR3 has 13 amino acids. The CDR3 DNA follows: TGCAGTGCTAGAGAAACTCCTCGGCAGCCCCAGCATTTT. The encoded protein is CSARETPRQPQHF.

Notes on this clonotype: Since a much larger clone is just one base distant, this may be a read error. The chain couples TRBV12-3 or TRBV12-4 to TRBJ1-2; TRBD1 is a possible D gene (5 bases). The CDR3 length is 13 residues. The CDR3 region is CASGIRGNYCYTF. The CDR3 DNA sequence: TGTGCCAGCGGAATAAGGGGTAACTATTGCTACACCTTC.

This chain uses TRBV6-1 with TRBJ1-1; a possible D gene is TRBD1 (5 bases). Germline CDR1 and CDR2: MNHNS and SASEGT. The CDR3 extends over 14 amino acids. Trimming removed 1 base at V and 6 bases at J, with 12 bases between. The CDR3 coding sequence is TGTGCCAGCAGTGAAGTGGGGACGAGATCTGAAGCTTTCTTT. This sequence encodes CASSEVGTRSEAFF.

The chain links TRBV4-3 to TRBJ2-1, with 8 bases fitting TRBD2. Per the germline V gene, CDR1 is LGHNA and CDR2 is YSLEER. The CDR3 loop spans 13 amino acids. The V gene end was trimmed by 0 bases and the J gene end by 15 bases; junction bases not matched to a gene: 7. CDR3: CASSQDYGGDWFF. In nucleotides, the CDR3 is TGCGCCAGCAGCCAAGATTACGGGGGGGATTGGTTCTTC.

This clonotype has just a few counts. This chain links TRBV4-1 with TRBJ1-1; unclear D gene. Trimming took 5 bases from V and 4 from J, leaving 11 bases between them. The CDR3 sequence is 13 residues long. Germline V gene data show CDR1 as MGHRA and CDR2 as YSYEKL. The CDR3 protein is CASSSREVTEAFF. The CDR3 coding sequence is TGCGCCAGCAGCTCACGGGAGGTCACTGAAGCTTTCTTT.

This clonotype was recorded only once. The chain's CDR3 is CASRKTSGGSTYEQYV. CDR3 coding DNA: TGTGCCAGCAGGAAGACTAGCGGGGGCTCTACCTACGAGCAGTACGTC. The chain couples TRBV6-1 to TRBJ2-7; TRBD2 matches 12 bases. Germline values: CDR1 MNHNS, CDR2 SASEGT. The CDR3 length is 16 residues. Trimming cost V 6 bases and J 2 bases; bases outside gene matches: 8.

The chain carries TRBV4-1 and TRBJ2-7, with 9 bases aligning to TRBD1. There are 15 residues in the CDR3. V trimming: 2 bases; J trimming: 5 bases; junction bases outside the gene matches: 7. Per the germline V gene, CDR1 is MGHRA and CDR2 is YSYEKL. The CDR3 loop reads CASSQTGQGGDEQYF. DNA for the CDR3: TGCGCCAGCAGCCAAACGGGACAGGGAGGCGACGAGCAGTACTTC.

This clonotype has just a few counts. The J gene is TRBJ1-6, the V gene TRBV9; D might be TRBD1 (5 bases). Germline CDR1 SGDLS, CDR2 YYNGEE. The germline V and J ends were trimmed by 5 bases and 7 bases, with 22 bases remaining between them. The CDR3 is made up of 17 amino acids. The chain's CDR3 is CASSIGGGPPGNSPLHF. As DNA, the CDR3 is TGTGCCAGCAGTATAGGCGGGGGTCCCCCTGGGAATTCACCCCTCCACTTT. The complete variable domain, with remaining parts taken from reference TRBV9 and TRBJ1-6, reads DSGVTQTPKHLITATGQRVTLRCSPRSGDLSVYWYQQSLDQGLQFLIQYYNGEERAKGNILERFSAQQFPDLHSELNLSSLELGDSALYFCASSIGGGPPGNSPLHFGNGTRLTVT.

In its sample, this clonotype was seen a few times. The chain is built from TRBV4-2 and TRBJ2-5, with 7 bases aligning to TRBD2. V lost 2 bases to trimming and J lost 5 bases; unmatched junction nucleotides: 5. The germline V gene encodes CDR1 LGHNA and CDR2 YNFKEQ. This CDR3 has 14 residues. In nucleotides, the CDR3 is TGTGCCAGCAGCCAAAAGGGGCGGGAGGAGACCCAGTACTTC. Amino acids: CASSQKGREETQYF.

There are a few counts of this clonotype. The V gene is TRBV5-1, the J gene TRBJ1-3; TRBD1 matches 10 bases. V was clipped by 4 bases and J by 7 bases; unmatched bases: 11. This CDR3 is built from 16 residues. CDR1 is SGHRS and CDR2 is YFSETQ in the germline V gene. CDR3 DNA: TGCGCCAGCAGCATCCAGGGACAGGGGATTCCGAACACCATATATTTT. It yields the protein CASSIQGQGIPNTIYF. The full variable domain, rest sourced from reference TRBV5-1 and TRBJ1-3, is KAGVTQTPRYLIKTRGQQVTLSCSPISGHRSVSWYQQTPGQGLQFLFEYFSETQRNKGNFPGRFSGRQFSNSRSEMNVSTLELGDSALYLCASSIQGQGIPNTIYFGEGSWLTVV.

In this sample, this clonotype turned up a few times. The chain is built from TRBV6-2 or TRBV6-3 and TRBJ1-4; no firm D call. Trimming took 7 bases from V and 0 from J, leaving 12 bases between them. The CDR3 is 15 amino acids. Germline V gene sequence: CDR1 MNHEY, CDR2 SVGEGT. The CDR3 is CASTQSSATNEKLFF. The CDR3 DNA reads as TGTGCCAGCACCCAATCGTCTGCAACTAATGAAAAACTGTTTTTT.

This clonotype has more than one count but fewer than ten. The chain has TRBV7-9 and TRBJ1-1, with TRBD1 identical over 7 bases. The germline V gene has CDR1 SEHNR and CDR2 FQNEAQ (reference sequence). V gave up 5 bases and J gave up 8 bases; unmatched junction bases: 8. The CDR3 runs to 13 residues. CDR3 sequence: CASSARQGGEAFF. The CDR3 coding sequence is TGTGCCAGCAGCGCGAGACAGGGTGGCGAAGCTTTCTTT.

The rearrangement links TRBV24-1 to TRBJ2-3; 9 positions agree with TRBD1. This CDR3 is 16 amino acids long. The V segment lost 4 bases and the J segment 5 bases; nucleotides outside the gene matches: 9. The V gene's germline CDR1 is KGHDR and CDR2 SFDVKD. The CDR3 spells CATSDIPGQGGDTQYF. The CDR3 DNA reads as TGTGCCACCAGTGACATCCCGGGACAGGGAGGAGATACGCAGTATTTT.

This clonotype was counted a few times. The chain has TRBV4-3 and TRBJ1-5; 7 positions agree with TRBD1. Germline V gene data show CDR1 as LGHNA and CDR2 as YSLEER. After removal of 0 bases from V and 2 bases from J, the junction contained 4 bases not matched to a gene. CDR3 length equals 16 residues. CDR3 nucleotide sequence: TGCGCCAGCAGCCAAGATGGAGGACAGGGCAATCAGCCCCAGCATTTT. This gives the protein CASSQDGGQGNQPQHF.

The V gene is TRBV3-1, the J gene TRBJ1-1, with a possible D match to TRBD1 (5 bases). From germline, CDR1 is LGHDT and CDR2 YNNKEL (reference sequence). The CDR3 consists of 12 residues. Trimming took off 0 bases at V and 11 bases at J, with 10 bases between the two ends. CDR3 region: CASSQDRGAAFF. Written as DNA, the CDR3 is TGTGCCAGCAGCCAAGATAGAGGGGCCGCTTTCTTT.

V is TRBV7-2 and J is TRBJ1-2; the D gene is possibly TRBD1 (5 bases). The germline V and J ends were trimmed by 5 bases and 5 bases, with 12 bases remaining between them. The CDR3 has 13 amino acids. Germline values: CDR1 SGHTA, CDR2 FQGNSA. In DNA, the CDR3 is TGTGCCAGCAGCCGGGACCTCGAGTATGGCTACACCTTC. Translation: CASSRDLEYGYTF.

The chain recombines TRBV7-3 with TRBJ2-3, with 8 bases that match TRBD2. Germline CDR1 is SGHTA and CDR2 is FQGTGA. V was clipped by 4 bases and J by 5 bases; unmatched bases: 8. The length of the CDR3 is 15 residues. CDR3 sequence reads: CASSSRGGFGDTQYF. The CDR3 DNA reads as TGTGCCAGCAGCTCCCGGGGGGGCTTTGGAGATACGCAGTATTTT.

The V call is TRBV12-3 or TRBV12-4, the J call TRBJ2-3; TRBD2 might be the D (5 bases). Trimming took 5 bases from V and 3 from J, leaving 9 bases between them. The CDR3 runs to 13 residues. The chain's CDR3 is CASSIRGTDTQYF. In DNA form, the CDR3 reads TGTGCCAGCAGTATAAGAGGGACAGATACGCAGTATTTT.

This clonotype was detected only a few times. J is TRBJ2-3 and V is TRBV7-3, with 7 bases identical to TRBD1. V shed 5 bases, J shed 0 bases, and the junction held 8 bases outside the gene matches. The CDR3 loop spans 16 amino acids. Germline CDR1 reads SGHTA; CDR2 reads FQGTGA. The CDR3: CASSTRTGASTDTQYF. The DNA of the CDR3 is TGTGCCAGCAGCACCCGTACAGGGGCTAGCACAGATACGCAGTATTTT.

This clonotype was found many times. The V gene is TRBV5-1, the J gene TRBJ1-1; tentative D call: TRBD1 (6 bases). The germline gives CDR1 SGHRS, CDR2 YFSETQ. The CDR3 spans 11 residues. Trimming took 2 bases from V and 11 from J, leaving 10 bases between them. The CDR3: CASSFRGQAFF. CDR3 DNA: TGCGCCAGCAGCTTCCGGGGGCAGGCTTTCTTT.

This clonotype has a count of ten or more. The chain is built from TRBV20-1 and TRBJ2-3, with a possible D match to TRBD1 (7 bases). The germline V gene has CDR1 DFQATT and CDR2 SNEGSKA (reference sequence). Trimming pared 6 bases from V and 7 bases from J, leaving 17 bases between. The CDR3 is 13 residues long. In DNA, the CDR3 is TGCAGTGCGTTCCAGGGGGGACCCAATACGCAGTATTTT. Translated, it gives CSAFQGGPNTQYF.